One sample yielded the 22 T cell receptor beta chains listed below, sequenced in a study of cytomegalovirus exposure and HLA in healthy donors. The PCR made use of 60 Vbeta and 13 Jbeta primers. Profiling relied on immunoSEQ multiplex PCR, and the TCRdb table lists in-frame clones only, not all of them. Seen in this sample are about 55,000 clones; the ten most common clones hold approximately 10%. Input material: PBMCs. The receptors stem from a man over 45 in good health and CMV-seropositive.

The V and J genes are TRBV5-1 and TRBJ1-1, with D perhaps matching TRBD1 (5 bases). The germline V and J ends were trimmed by 2 bases and 4 bases, with 6 bases remaining between them. The CDR3 extends over 12 amino acids. Germline V CDR1 and CDR2: SGHRS, YFSETQ. The CDR3: CASSFQGTEAFF. CDR3 in DNA: TGCGCCAGCAGCTTTCAGGGCACTGAAGCTTTCTTT. The full variable domain, completed using reference TRBV5-1 and TRBJ1-1, is KAGVTQTPRYLIKTRGQQVTLSCSPISGHRSVSWYQQTPGQGLQFLFEYFSETQRNKGNFPGRFSGRQFSNSRSEMNVSTLELGDSALYLCASSFQGTEAFFGQGTRLTVV.

The CDR3, as DNA: TGTGCCAGCTCACCTCCCACCGGGACAGGGGGCACGAGGCAGTACTTC. This codes for CASSPPTGTGGTRQYF. The chain joins TRBV18 to TRBJ2-7; TRBD1 agrees at 12 bases. V shed 3 bases, J shed 9 bases, and the junction held 12 bases outside the gene matches. The germline gives CDR1 KGHSH, CDR2 LQKENI. CDR3 length: 16 amino acids.

This chain links TRBV5-1 with TRBJ2-7, with 13 bases matching TRBD2. J gave up 6 bases and V 0 bases, and 6 bases lay outside the gene matches. Germline V gene sequence: CDR1 SGHRS, CDR2 YFSETQ. The CDR3 loop spans 16 amino acids. CDR3 nucleotide sequence: TGCGCCAGCAGCTTGGGGGAGACTAGCGGGAGGACCGAGCAGTACTTC. Its translation is CASSLGETSGRTEQYF.

Regarding this clone: Other DNA sequences of this sample code for an identical CDR3. The chain is built from TRBV7-3 and TRBJ1-1; D ambiguous. The V gene's germline CDR1 is SGHTA and CDR2 FQGTGA. V lost 5 bases, J lost 1 base, and 8 bases lay in between. This CDR3 region has 13 residues. The DNA of the CDR3 is TGTGCCAGCAGCCCATCGGGGAACACTGAAGCTTTCTTT. Amino acids: CASSPSGNTEAFF.

The chain combines TRBV6-1 with TRBJ2-7, with 8 bases matching TRBD1. In germline, CDR1 is MNHNS, CDR2 SASEGT. Germline trimming cut 6 bases from V and 7 bases from J; bases unmatched to any gene: 11. The CDR3 contains 14 residues. CDR3 loop: CASSSGQAKGEQYF. The DNA of the CDR3 is TGTGCCAGCAGCTCGGGACAGGCCAAGGGGGAGCAGTACTTC.

CDR3 sequence (DNA): TGCAGCGTTCGGAGGACAGGGACGGGCGCTACAGGGACCCAGTACTTC. Its translation is CSVRRTGTGATGTQYF. V gene TRBV29-1 combines with J gene TRBJ2-5; 8 nucleotides align to TRBD1. The germline CDR1 and CDR2 sequences are SQVTM and ANQGSEA. The CDR3 is made up of 16 amino acids. With 5 bases clipped from V and 7 bases from J, the junction kept 18 bases outside the gene matches.

V is TRBV29-1 and J is TRBJ1-2, with TRBD1 identical over 8 bases. J was trimmed by 12 bases and V by 4 bases; bases with no gene match: 10. Germline V gives CDR1 SQVTM, CDR2 ANQGSEA. The CDR3 extends over 12 amino acids. In DNA, the CDR3 is TGCAGCGTTGTGCGGGAGACAGGGGCCCACACCTTC. Translating it yields CSVVRETGAHTF.

The genes are TRBV7-2 and TRBJ1-1, with D perhaps matching TRBD1 (5 bases). The CDR3 spans 13 residues. V shed 5 bases and J shed 8 bases, with 15 bases lying between them. Germline V CDR1 and CDR2: SGHTA, FQGNSA. The CDR3 is CASSPRQLGEAFF. CDR3 nucleotides: TGTGCCAGCAGCCCCCGACAGTTGGGGGAAGCTTTCTTT.

The V and J genes are TRBV6-5 and TRBJ1-2, with a weak D call TRBD1 (5 bases). Trimming removed 0 bases from V and 4 bases from J, with 12 bases in between. The germline V gene has CDR1 MNHEY and CDR2 SVGAGI. CDR3 length: 15 amino acids. CDR3 bases: TGTGCCAGCAGTTACTCGCAGGGAGGGAGCTATGGCTACACCTTC. Translation: CASSYSQGGSYGYTF.

The rearrangement joins TRBV6-1 to TRBJ1-1; D unresolved. The V end lost 6 bases, the J end lost 10 bases, and 12 bases lay between the germline ends. Germline V lookup: CDR1 MNHNS, CDR2 SASEGT. This CDR3 has 11 amino acids. CDR3 nucleotide sequence: TGTGCCAGCAGCGACACCCCCAGAGCTTTCTTT. It translates to CASSDTPRAFF.

The CDR3 sequence is CASSEILAAGELFF. The CDR3, as DNA: TGTGCCAGCAGTGAAATCCTAGCGGCCGGGGAGCTGTTTTTT. The J gene is TRBJ2-2, the V gene TRBV6-4; 7 bases align to TRBD2. CDR1 and CDR2 (germline): MRHNA, SNTAGT. With 3 bases clipped from V and 6 bases from J, the junction kept 4 bases outside the gene matches. CDR3 length equals 14 residues.

The rearrangement links TRBV7-2 to TRBJ2-4, with 8 bases lining up with TRBD1. The V segment lost 4 bases and the J segment 2 bases; nucleotides outside the gene matches: 7. CDR1 SGHTA and CDR2 FQGNSA come from the germline V gene. This CDR3 comprises 16 residues. The CDR3 reads CASSSDRGTSKNIQYF. CDR3 bases: TGTGCCAGCAGCTCCGACAGGGGTACATCCAAAAACATTCAGTACTTC.

The chain links TRBV19 to TRBJ1-5; the D gene is possibly TRBD1 (5 bases). There are 14 residues in the CDR3. Trimming removed 4 bases from V and 3 bases from J, with 10 bases in between. The germline V gene encodes CDR1 LNHDA and CDR2 SQIVND (reference sequence). DNA for the CDR3: TGTGCCAGTAGTACAGGGTACCCCAATCAGCCCCAGCATTTT. Amino acids: CASSTGYPNQPQHF.

V is TRBV19 and J is TRBJ1-4; D is undetermined. This CDR3 comprises 12 residues. Germline V CDR1 and CDR2: LNHDA, SQIVND (reference sequence). Trimming took off 4 bases at V and 7 bases at J, with 7 bases between the two ends. CDR3 region: CASSTGGEKLFF. The CDR3 DNA reads as TGTGCCAGTAGTACCGGAGGTGAAAAACTGTTTTTT.

This chain links TRBV5-1 with TRBJ1-6; D perhaps matches TRBD1 (5 bases). The CDR3 has 15 amino acids. V was clipped by 4 bases and J by 7 bases, with 15 bases between them. The germline gives CDR1 SGHRS, CDR2 YFSETQ. CDR3 coding DNA: TGCGCCAGCAGCGCCCGACGGGGGGGGAATTCACCCCTCCACTTT. Its protein product is CASSARRGGNSPLHF.

This chain connects TRBV7-8 to TRBJ1-1; 8 bases are a match to TRBD1. V shed 1 base, J shed 6 bases, and the junction held 7 bases outside the gene matches. Germline assignment: CDR1 SGHVS and CDR2 FQNEAQ. The CDR3 is 15 residues long. Here the CDR3 reads CASSLVAGGLAEAFF. In DNA form, the CDR3 reads TGTGCCAGCAGCTTAGTCGCAGGGGGCTTAGCTGAAGCTTTCTTT.

V usage is TRBV2 and J usage is TRBJ1-2; TRBD1 aligns across 7 bases. Germline trimming cut 4 bases from V and 2 bases from J; bases unmatched to any gene: 7. CDR1 is SNHLY and CDR2 is FYNNEI in the germline V gene. CDR3 length equals 15 residues. CDR3 sequence: CASSGDSFRNYGYTF. The CDR3 DNA follows: TGTGCCAGCAGTGGGGACAGTTTTAGAAACTATGGCTACACCTTC.

V gene TRBV2 combines with J gene TRBJ1-2, with TRBD1 matching over 9 bases. The CDR3 sequence is 15 residues long. CDR1 and CDR2 from the germline V gene are SNHLY and FYNNEI. The J segment lost 5 bases and the V segment lost 5 bases, leaving 9 bases of the junction unmatched. The DNA of the CDR3 is TGTGCCAGCAGTACCACAGGGGGCGCAAAGTATGGCTACACCTTC. This translates into CASSTTGGAKYGYTF.

The CDR3 nucleotides read TGCGCCAGCAGCTTGATACCGGGAAAAGAAACCGGGGAGCTGTTTTTT. It specifies CASSLIPGKETGELFF. The chain is built from TRBV5-1 and TRBJ2-2, with D possibly TRBD2 on 5 matching bases. CDR3 length equals 16 residues. V was clipped by 1 base and J by 5 bases, with 15 bases between them. Germline V gene sequence: CDR1 SGHRS, CDR2 YFSETQ.

The CDR3 spells CASSRQGAREQYF. CDR3 bases: TGTGCCAGTTCACGGCAGGGGGCACGCGAGCAGTACTTC. The rearrangement joins TRBV9 to TRBJ2-7, with 8 bases that match TRBD1. The germline gives CDR1 SGDLS, CDR2 YYNGEE. V lost 8 bases, J lost 6 bases, and 10 bases stayed unmatched. The CDR3 covers 13 residues.

V gene TRBV13 combines with J gene TRBJ1-3; unclear D gene. Germline-derived CDR1 and CDR2 are PRHDT and FYEKMQ (reference sequence). Trimming stripped 3 bases from V and 0 bases from J, with 3 bases between. The CDR3 has 13 amino acids. CDR3 sequence: CASSFNSGNTIYF. CDR3 DNA sequence: TGTGCCAGCAGCTTTAACTCTGGAAACACCATATATTTT. The whole variable domain, remainder taken from reference TRBV13 and TRBJ1-3, is AAGVIQSPRHLIKEKRETATLKCYPIPRHDTVYWYQQGPGQDPQFLISFYEKMQSDKGSIPDRFSAQQFSDYHSELNMSSLELGDSALYFCASSFNSGNTIYFGEGSWLTVV.

This rearrangement joins TRBV18 to TRBJ1-1; TRBD1 agrees at 11 bases. Trimming removed 8 bases from V and 5 bases from J; junction bases left unmatched: 10. The CDR3 contains 15 residues. The germline V gene encodes CDR1 KGHSH and CDR2 LQKENI. The CDR3: CASTPAGTGGTEAFF. CDR3 sequence (DNA): TGTGCCAGCACGCCGGCGGGGACAGGGGGGACTGAAGCTTTCTTT.